The T cell receptor (beta chain) under discussion was sequenced for a study of blood T cell repertoires in COVID-19. As for the study in general: Samples representing acute and convalescent COVID-19 were sourced from the United States, Italy and Spain. PBMCs, B-cell-depleted T cells, or T cells were the source of the cDNA or gDNA that made up the material.

The CDR3 consists of 12 residues. From germline, CDR1 is MDHEN and CDR2 SYDVKM. V gave up 8 bases and J gave up 8 bases, with 15 bases separating them. Per the original data handling: Estimates of nucleated cell counts were drawn from the amplification of reference gene primers. TCRdb keeps only in-frame clones here, not all; method: immunoSEQ multiplex PCR. V and J calls and clone size are those listed in that table; D and trimming were worked out from the DNA. Altogether approximately 240,000 clones are present, roughly 80% being singletons, with the ten largest covering over 3%. Sample: peripheral blood. This TCR was recovered from a woman between 35 and 50 years old with active or convalescent COVID-19. This chain joins TRBV28 and TRBJ1-2, with a possible D match to TRBD1 (5 bases). The CDR3 region has the DNA TGTGCCAGCGGCGACAGCAAAACGGGCTACACCTTC. Amino acids: CASGDSKTGYTF.